What follows is one TCR beta chain and its context. These data belong to a study of blood T cell repertoires in COVID-19. Study-wide context: Italy, Spain and the United States were the sources of the convalescent and acute COVID-19 samples.

Study processing details: It was from reference gene primer amplification that nucleated cell counts were estimated. Assay: immunoSEQ multiplex PCR; the TCRdb copy retains only in-frame clones and omits some. V, J and clone size reflect that table, while D and trimming were determined from the DNA. The sample has about 130,000 clones, about nine tenths seen once. V was cut by 3 bases and J by 2 bases, with 11 bases left in between. CDR1 SGDLS and CDR2 YYNGEE come from the germline V gene. The CDR3 covers 14 residues. The TCR comes from a man aged 50 to 59 with active COVID-19. Input material: peripheral blood. This chain joins TRBV9 and TRBJ2-5, with D perhaps TRBD1 (6 bases). The CDR3 coding sequence is TGTGCCAGCAGCGGACGACAGGCTCAAGAGACCCAGTACTTC. This gives the protein CASSGRQAQETQYF.